A single sample is the source of the 24 T cell receptor beta chains below, sequenced in a study of T cell changes during pregnancy in multiple sclerosis. This table comes from immunoSEQ multiplex PCR, and its TCRdb copy is limited to in-frame clones, with some not included. Of approximately 73,000 clones listed, roughly 92% are singletons. Sequenced here: CD4+ T cells from peripheral blood mononuclear cells, sampled before pregnancy. The receptors here all came from a female donor with multiple sclerosis, enrolled in a pregnancy study.

This sequence joins TRBV7-2 and TRBJ2-5; 9 bases line up with TRBD2. The germline gives CDR1 SGHTA, CDR2 FQGNSA. The CDR3 runs to 16 residues. The trim removed 0 bases at V and 5 bases at J, leaving 7 bases unmatched. The CDR3 reads CASSLAGGGVTETQYF. The CDR3 nucleotides are TGTGCCAGCAGCTTAGCGGGCGGGGGGGTTACGGAGACCCAGTACTTC.

This chain uses TRBV2 with TRBJ1-5; D possibly corresponds to TRBD1 (5 bases). CDR1 and CDR2 from the germline V gene are SNHLY and FYNNEI. The CDR3 is 13 residues long. Trimming removed 7 bases at V and 5 bases at J, with 12 bases between. In DNA form, the CDR3 reads TGTGCCAGCAATCCGGGGGAGGATCAGCCCCAGCATTTT. Its protein product is CASNPGEDQPQHF.

The chain links TRBV7-2 to TRBJ2-2; D is perhaps TRBD2 (6 bases). CDR1 is SGHTA, CDR2 FQGNSA, per germline. V lost 5 bases to trimming and J lost 3 bases, with 19 bases between them. The CDR3 runs to 17 residues. The CDR3 is CASSQRLPSADTGELFF. The CDR3 coding sequence is TGTGCCAGCAGCCAACGTCTTCCTAGCGCGGACACCGGGGAGCTGTTTTTT.

The CDR3 DNA reads TGTGCCAGCAGCCCAGGGGTTGGGACAGGGCTTGAAAATAGCAATCAGCCCCAGCATTTT. Its protein product is CASSPGVGTGLENSNQPQHF. This chain uses TRBV28 with TRBJ1-5; 9 bases are shared with TRBD1. With V trimmed by 6 bases and J by 0 bases, 18 bases remained unmatched. The CDR3 is made up of 20 amino acids. Germline V gives CDR1 MDHEN, CDR2 SYDVKM.

V gene TRBV2 combines with J gene TRBJ2-5; D may be TRBD2 (6 bases). The CDR3 contains 14 residues. Trimming removed 2 bases at V and 5 bases at J, with 12 bases between. Germline V CDR1 and CDR2: SNHLY, FYNNEI. The CDR3 protein is CASSERESVETQYF. CDR3 sequence (DNA): TGTGCCAGCAGTGAACGGGAGTCGGTTGAGACCCAGTACTTC.

The rearrangement uses TRBV5-6 and TRBJ2-5, with D perhaps TRBD2 (7 bases). The V end lost 0 bases, the J end lost 5 bases, and 14 bases lay between the germline ends. The CDR3 length is 15 residues. Germline CDR1 SGHDT, CDR2 YYEEEE. The CDR3 DNA is TGTGCCAGCAGCTTGGGTGCGGGGGCGGGGGAGACCCAGTACTTC. Translating gives CASSLGAGAGETQYF.

This chain uses TRBV5-4 with TRBJ2-2, with D tentatively TRBD1 (6 bases). The CDR3 has 17 amino acids. Trimming stripped 1 base from V and 0 bases from J, with 13 bases between. Germline CDR1 reads SGHNT; CDR2 reads YYREEE (reference sequence). The CDR3: CASSLPGAYANTGELFF. For the CDR3, the DNA is TGTGCCAGCAGCTTGCCAGGGGCCTACGCGAACACCGGGGAGCTGTTTTTT.

This chain connects TRBV30 to TRBJ2-2, with D perhaps TRBD2 (5 bases). CDR1 is GTSNPN and CDR2 is SVGIG in the germline V gene (reference sequence). V lost 2 bases to trimming and J lost 5 bases, with 18 bases between them. This CDR3 is built from 16 residues. The CDR3 sequence: CAWSPVGGVGTGELFF. As DNA, the CDR3 is TGTGCCTGGAGTCCGGTTGGAGGAGTAGGAACCGGGGAGCTGTTTTTT.

The V gene is TRBV7-9, the J gene TRBJ1-1; TRBD1 is a possible D gene (6 bases). CDR3 size: 17 residues. Germline V gene lookup returns CDR1 SEHNR and CDR2 FQNEAQ (reference sequence). Trimming took off 7 bases at V and 1 base at J, with 22 bases between the two ends. The CDR3 DNA follows: TGTGCCAGCAACGTCTTTGTCTTTGGGACAAGGAACACTGAAGCTTTCTTT. Translating gives CASNVFVFGTRNTEAFF.

This chain uses TRBV19 with TRBJ2-7; D unresolved. Trimming removed 3 bases at V and 2 bases at J, with 8 bases between. The CDR3 spans 13 residues. CDR1 LNHDA and CDR2 SQIVND come from the germline V gene (reference sequence). CDR3 DNA: TGTGCCAGTAGTATGTCGCAGACCTACGAGCAGTACTTC. The encoded protein is CASSMSQTYEQYF. Full variable domain (remainder filled in from reference TRBV19 and TRBJ2-7): DGGITQSPKYLFRKEGQNVTLSCEQNLNHDAMYWYRQDPGQGLRLIYYSQIVNDFQKGDIAEGYSVSREKKESFPLTVTSAQKNPTAFYLCASSMSQTYEQYFGPGTRLTVT.

V gene TRBV2 combines with J gene TRBJ1-1; D call uncertain. The CDR3 consists of 15 residues. V lost 3 bases and J lost 7, with 18 bases in between. Germline V gives CDR1 SNHLY, CDR2 FYNNEI. CDR3 sequence (DNA): TGTGCCAGCAGTGATCCTAAGACACCGAAGGATGAAGCTTTCTTT. Residues: CASSDPKTPKDEAFF.

The gene calls are TRBV9 and TRBJ1-2; D unresolved. Per germline, CDR1 SGDLS and CDR2 YYNGEE. This CDR3 has 15 residues. V lost 2 bases, J lost 5 bases, and 16 bases lay in between. CDR3 loop: CASSVDPGGMYGYTF. The CDR3 DNA is TGTGCCAGCAGCGTTGATCCAGGAGGAATGTATGGCTACACCTTC.

The J gene is TRBJ2-2, the V gene TRBV5-4; D unclear. V lost 0 bases and J 4 bases, leaving 10 bases between the germline ends. CDR3 length equals 15 residues. Germline loops: CDR1 SGHNT, CDR2 YYREEE (reference sequence). The CDR3 region has the DNA TGTGCCAGCAGCTTGGTTCGTTCCGGCACCGGGGAGCTGTTTTTT. Translating it yields CASSLVRSGTGELFF.

The rearrangement uses TRBV2 and TRBJ1-4; D gene unclear. The germline V gene encodes CDR1 SNHLY and CDR2 FYNNEI. Trimming left V 2 bases short and J 0 bases short, with 28 bases between. The CDR3 covers 22 residues. CDR3 residues: CASSEKGGQATPEVSTNEKLFF. Here the CDR3 DNA reads TGTGCCAGCAGTGAAAAGGGAGGGCAGGCCACCCCAGAAGTATCAACTAATGAAAAACTGTTTTTT.

The rearrangement uses TRBV28 and TRBJ1-1; 7 bases align to TRBD1. CDR3 length equals 15 residues. V was pared by 6 bases and J by 0 bases, with 7 bases of the junction left unmatched. Germline V gene sequence: CDR1 MDHEN, CDR2 SYDVKM. This CDR3 reads CASSRTGFMNTEAFF. CDR3 sequence (DNA): TGTGCCAGCAGCCGGACAGGTTTCATGAACACTGAAGCTTTCTTT.

The CDR3, as DNA: TGCGCCAGCAGCTTGGGAGGGGGTGAAAACGAGCAGTACTTC. Translating it yields CASSLGGGENEQYF. The chain recombines TRBV5-1 with TRBJ2-7; a weak D match, TRBD1 (6 bases). Per the germline V gene, CDR1 is SGHRS and CDR2 is YFSETQ. There are 14 residues in the CDR3. V lost 0 bases, J lost 5 bases, and 12 bases lay in between.

The chain is built from TRBV7-9 and TRBJ2-7; D might be TRBD1 (5 bases). CDR3 length: 14 amino acids. V was trimmed by 5 bases and J by 3 bases, leaving 14 bases between them. Germline-derived CDR1 and CDR2 are SEHNR and FQNEAQ (reference sequence). CDR3 region: CASSPRQLIYEQYF. The DNA for the CDR3 is TGTGCCAGCAGCCCGCGACAGCTCATCTACGAGCAGTACTTC.

The chain combines TRBV6-1 with TRBJ1-2, with 7 bases lining up with TRBD1. Germline values: CDR1 MNHNS, CDR2 SASEGT. V gave up 4 bases and J gave up 8 bases; unmatched junction bases: 7. This CDR3 contains 13 residues. The CDR3 nucleotides are TGTGCCAGCAGTGCTACAGGGGTAGGGGGCTACACCTTC. Its protein product is CASSATGVGGYTF.

The table lists this clone with a count of one. The CDR3 nucleotides are TGTGCCAGCAGTCAAACAGGGATTTCCGCTCTTGTCACTGAAGCTTTCTTT. It yields the protein CASSQTGISALVTEAFF. The chain recombines TRBV5-6 with TRBJ1-1, with D perhaps matching TRBD1 (6 bases). The CDR3 sequence is 17 residues long. The V gene's germline CDR1 is SGHDT and CDR2 YYEEEE. V shed 5 bases and J shed 4 bases, with 24 bases lying between them.

The chain recombines TRBV29-1 with TRBJ2-1; D is undetermined. CDR3 size: 14 residues. The V gene's germline CDR1 is SQVTM and CDR2 ANQGSEA. V shed 2 bases and J shed 5 bases, with 13 bases lying between them. The CDR3 DNA follows: TGCAGCGTTGAATCACTACCAGCCCACAATGAGCAGTTCTTC. As protein: CSVESLPAHNEQFF.

V is TRBV25-1 and J is TRBJ2-7, with TRBD1 matching over 9 bases. The trim removed 3 bases at V and 7 bases at J, leaving 10 bases unmatched. Germline V lookup: CDR1 MGHDK, CDR2 SYGVNS. The CDR3 runs to 15 residues. The CDR3 nucleotides are TGTGCCAGCAGTGACCCCGGGACAGGGCTGGTGGAGCAGTACTTC. As protein: CASSDPGTGLVEQYF.

The rearrangement links TRBV4-1 to TRBJ2-7; 7 bases line up with TRBD1. The germline V gene has CDR1 MGHRA and CDR2 YSYEKL. Trimming took 1 base from V and 3 from J; bases not matched to a gene: 3. CDR3 length: 14 amino acids. The CDR3 here is CASSQVDRLYEQYF. The CDR3 bases are TGCGCCAGCAGCCAAGTGGACAGGCTCTACGAGCAGTACTTC.

The rearrangement uses TRBV7-2 and TRBJ2-7; weak D call: TRBD1 (6 bases). V lost 5 bases and J lost 0, with 14 bases in between. The germline V gene has CDR1 SGHTA and CDR2 FQGNSA. CDR3 length: 15 amino acids. CDR3: CASSPSGTHSYEQYF. In DNA form, the CDR3 reads TGTGCCAGCAGCCCCTCCGGGACACACTCCTACGAGCAGTACTTC.

The rearrangement uses TRBV5-1 and TRBJ1-1, with TRBD1 identical over 8 bases. This CDR3 has 15 residues. Germline CDR1 reads SGHRS; CDR2 reads YFSETQ. Trimming took 4 bases from V and 1 from J; bases not matched to a gene: 6. The CDR3 bases are TGCGCCAGCAGCCCACAGGGACAGGAGAACACTGAAGCTTTCTTT. It translates to CASSPQGQENTEAFF. Using reference TRBV5-1 and TRBJ1-1 for the parts outside the CDR3, the full variable domain is KAGVTQTPRYLIKTRGQQVTLSCSPISGHRSVSWYQQTPGQGLQFLFEYFSETQRNKGNFPGRFSGRQFSNSRSEMNVSTLELGDSALYLCASSPQGQENTEAFFGQGTRLTVV.